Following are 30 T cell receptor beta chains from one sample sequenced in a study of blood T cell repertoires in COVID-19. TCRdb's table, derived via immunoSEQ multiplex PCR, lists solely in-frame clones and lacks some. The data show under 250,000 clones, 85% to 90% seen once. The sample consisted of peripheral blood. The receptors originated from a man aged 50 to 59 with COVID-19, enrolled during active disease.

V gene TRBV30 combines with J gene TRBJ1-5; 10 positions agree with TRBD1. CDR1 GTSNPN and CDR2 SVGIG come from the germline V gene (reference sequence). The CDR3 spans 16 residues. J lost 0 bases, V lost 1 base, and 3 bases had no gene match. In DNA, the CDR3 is TGTGCCTGGAGTGGGACAGGGGGAATTAGCAATCAGCCCCAGCATTTT. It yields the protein CAWSGTGGISNQPQHF.

This CDR3 is CASSPTGGATGELFF. In DNA form, the CDR3 reads TGTGCCAGCAGCCCCACAGGGGGCGCGACCGGGGAGCTGTTTTTT. The genes are TRBV6-5 and TRBJ2-2, with 9 bases matching TRBD1. The CDR3 is 15 residues long. Germline V gene data show CDR1 as MNHEY and CDR2 as SVGAGI. V gave up 6 bases and J gave up 5 bases; unmatched junction bases: 7.

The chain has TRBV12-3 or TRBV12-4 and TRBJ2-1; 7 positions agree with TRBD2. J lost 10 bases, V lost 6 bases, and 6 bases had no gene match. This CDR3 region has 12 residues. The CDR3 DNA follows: TGTGCCAGCAGCCGGGCGGGAGCCGAGCAGTTCTTC. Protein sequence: CASSRAGAEQFF.

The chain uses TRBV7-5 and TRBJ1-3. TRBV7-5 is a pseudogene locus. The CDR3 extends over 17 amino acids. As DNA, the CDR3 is TGTGTCAGAAGCTTAGAGAGGGTTAACTTTCGTGGAAACACCATATATTTT. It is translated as CVRSLERVNFRGNTIYF.

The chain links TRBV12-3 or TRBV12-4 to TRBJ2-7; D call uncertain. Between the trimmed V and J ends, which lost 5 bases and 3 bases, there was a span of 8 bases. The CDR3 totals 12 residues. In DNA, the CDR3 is TGTGCCAGCAGTGTAGGTATCTACGAGCAGTACTTC. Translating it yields CASSVGIYEQYF.

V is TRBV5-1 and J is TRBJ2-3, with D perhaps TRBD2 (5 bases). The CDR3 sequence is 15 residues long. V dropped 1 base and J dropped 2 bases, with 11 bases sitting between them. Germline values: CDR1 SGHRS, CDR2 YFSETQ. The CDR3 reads CASSLTDFLTDTQYF. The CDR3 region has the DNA TGCGCCAGCAGCTTGACGGACTTTCTCACAGATACGCAGTATTTT.

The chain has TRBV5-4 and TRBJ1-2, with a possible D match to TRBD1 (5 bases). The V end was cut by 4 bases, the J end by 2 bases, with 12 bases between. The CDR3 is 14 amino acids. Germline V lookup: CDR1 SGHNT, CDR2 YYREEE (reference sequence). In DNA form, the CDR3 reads TGTGCCAGCAGCCTATGGACAAGAAACTATGGCTACACCTTC. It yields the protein CASSLWTRNYGYTF.

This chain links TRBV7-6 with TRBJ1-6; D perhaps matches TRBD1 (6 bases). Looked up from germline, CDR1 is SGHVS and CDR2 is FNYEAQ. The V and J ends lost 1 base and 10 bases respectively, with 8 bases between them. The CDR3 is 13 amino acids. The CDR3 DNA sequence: TGTGCCAGCAGCTTAGAAGGGGGATCACCCCTCCACTTT. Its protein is CASSLEGGSPLHF.

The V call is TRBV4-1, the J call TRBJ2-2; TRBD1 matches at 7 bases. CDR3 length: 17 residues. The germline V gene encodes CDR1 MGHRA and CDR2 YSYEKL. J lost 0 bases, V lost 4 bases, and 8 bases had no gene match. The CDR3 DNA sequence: TGCGCCAGCAGCCCGCATACCGGGACAGCGAACACCGGGGAGCTGTTTTTT. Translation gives CASSPHTGTANTGELFF.

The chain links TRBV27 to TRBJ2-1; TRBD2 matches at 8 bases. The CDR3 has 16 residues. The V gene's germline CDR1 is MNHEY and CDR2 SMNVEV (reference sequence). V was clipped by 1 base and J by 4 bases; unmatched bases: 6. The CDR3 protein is CASSLFRLAKYNEQFF. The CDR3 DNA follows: TGTGCCAGCAGTTTATTCAGACTAGCGAAGTACAATGAGCAGTTCTTC.

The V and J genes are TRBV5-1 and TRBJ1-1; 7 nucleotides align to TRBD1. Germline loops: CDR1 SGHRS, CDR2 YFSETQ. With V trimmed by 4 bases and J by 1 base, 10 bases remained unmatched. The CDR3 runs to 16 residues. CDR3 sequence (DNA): TGCGCCAGCAGCCGGCCCGTGGGGACAGCGAACACTGAAGCTTTCTTT. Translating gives CASSRPVGTANTEAFF.

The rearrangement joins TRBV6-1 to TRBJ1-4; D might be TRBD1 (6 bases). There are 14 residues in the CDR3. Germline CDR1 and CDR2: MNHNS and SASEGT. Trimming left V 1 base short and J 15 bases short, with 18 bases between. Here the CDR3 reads CASSEGWQGPWVFF. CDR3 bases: TGTGCCAGCAGTGAAGGGTGGCAGGGGCCGTGGGTGTTTTTT.

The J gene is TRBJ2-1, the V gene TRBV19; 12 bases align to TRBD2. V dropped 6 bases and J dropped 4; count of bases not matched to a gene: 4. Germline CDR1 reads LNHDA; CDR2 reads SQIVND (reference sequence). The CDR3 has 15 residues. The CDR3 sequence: CASSPLAGGYNEQFF. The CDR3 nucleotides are TGTGCCAGTAGCCCCCTAGCGGGAGGGTACAATGAGCAGTTCTTC.

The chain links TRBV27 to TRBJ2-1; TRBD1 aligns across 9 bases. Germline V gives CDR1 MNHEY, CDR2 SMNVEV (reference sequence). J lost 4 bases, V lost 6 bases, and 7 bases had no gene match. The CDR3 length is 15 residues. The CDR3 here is CASSAPGQGYNEQFF. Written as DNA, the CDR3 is TGTGCCAGCAGCGCCCCGGGACAGGGTTACAATGAGCAGTTCTTC.

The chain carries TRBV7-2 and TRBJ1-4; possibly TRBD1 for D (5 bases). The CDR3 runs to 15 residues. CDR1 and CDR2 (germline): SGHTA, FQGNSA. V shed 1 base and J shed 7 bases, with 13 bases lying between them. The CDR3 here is CASSLVSGLREKLFF. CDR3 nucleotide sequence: TGTGCCAGCAGCTTAGTTTCAGGGTTGCGTGAAAAACTGTTTTTT.

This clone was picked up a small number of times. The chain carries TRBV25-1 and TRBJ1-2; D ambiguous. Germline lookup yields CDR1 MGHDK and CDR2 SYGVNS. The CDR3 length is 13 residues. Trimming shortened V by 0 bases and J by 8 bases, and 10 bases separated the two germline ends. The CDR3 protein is CASSEYRGNGYTF. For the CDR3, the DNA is TGTGCCAGCAGTGAATATCGCGGGAACGGCTACACCTTC.

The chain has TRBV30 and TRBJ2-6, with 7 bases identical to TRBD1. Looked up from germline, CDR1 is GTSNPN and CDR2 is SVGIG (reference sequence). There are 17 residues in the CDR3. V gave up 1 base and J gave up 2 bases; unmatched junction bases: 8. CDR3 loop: CAWSADRLAAGANVLTF. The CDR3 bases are TGTGCCTGGAGTGCGGACAGGTTGGCGGCTGGGGCCAACGTCCTGACTTTC.

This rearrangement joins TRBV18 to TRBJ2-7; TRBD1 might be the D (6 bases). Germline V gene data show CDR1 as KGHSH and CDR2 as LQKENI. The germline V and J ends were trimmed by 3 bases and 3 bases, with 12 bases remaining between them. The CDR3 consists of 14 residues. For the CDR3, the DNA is TGTGCCAGCTCACCCCTCGACAGGAACTACGAGCAGTACTTC. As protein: CASSPLDRNYEQYF.

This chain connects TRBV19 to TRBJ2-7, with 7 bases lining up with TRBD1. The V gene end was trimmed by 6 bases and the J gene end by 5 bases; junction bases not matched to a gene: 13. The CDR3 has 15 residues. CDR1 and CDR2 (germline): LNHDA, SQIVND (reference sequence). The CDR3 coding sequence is TGTGCCAGTAGGCGAGAAGGGGGCGCGTCGGACGAGCAGTACTTC. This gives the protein CASRREGGASDEQYF.

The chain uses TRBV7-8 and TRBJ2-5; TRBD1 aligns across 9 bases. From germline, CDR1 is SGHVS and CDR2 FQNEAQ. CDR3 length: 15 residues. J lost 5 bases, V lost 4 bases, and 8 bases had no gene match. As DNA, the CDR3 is TGTGCCAGCAGCTCCCCGACAGGGGGTGTTGAGACCCAGTACTTC. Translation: CASSSPTGGVETQYF.

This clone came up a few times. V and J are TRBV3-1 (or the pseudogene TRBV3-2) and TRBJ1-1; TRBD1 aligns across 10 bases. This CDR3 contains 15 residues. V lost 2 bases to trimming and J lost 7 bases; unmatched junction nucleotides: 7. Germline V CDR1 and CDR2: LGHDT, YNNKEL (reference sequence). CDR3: CASSQTLRDRGEAFF. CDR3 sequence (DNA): TGTGCCAGCAGCCAAACCCTGAGGGACAGGGGTGAAGCTTTCTTT.

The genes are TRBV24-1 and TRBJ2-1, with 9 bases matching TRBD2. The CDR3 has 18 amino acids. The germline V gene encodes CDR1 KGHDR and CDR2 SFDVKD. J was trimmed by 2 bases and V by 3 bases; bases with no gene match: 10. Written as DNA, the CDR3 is TGTGCCACCAGTGATCCCCCAGCGGGGGGCGAAGCCTACAATGAGCAGTTCTTC. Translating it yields CATSDPPAGGEAYNEQFF.

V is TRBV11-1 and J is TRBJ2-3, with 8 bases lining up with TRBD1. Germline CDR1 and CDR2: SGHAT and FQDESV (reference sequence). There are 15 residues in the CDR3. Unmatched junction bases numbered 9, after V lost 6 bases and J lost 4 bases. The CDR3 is CASSQDRGVADTQYF. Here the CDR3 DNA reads TGTGCCAGCAGTCAAGACAGGGGAGTGGCAGATACGCAGTATTTT.

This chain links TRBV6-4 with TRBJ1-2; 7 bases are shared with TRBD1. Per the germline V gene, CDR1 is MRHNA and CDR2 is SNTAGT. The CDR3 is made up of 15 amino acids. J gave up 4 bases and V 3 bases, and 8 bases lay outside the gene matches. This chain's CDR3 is CASSDVPGGAYGYTF. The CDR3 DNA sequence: TGTGCCAGCAGTGATGTACCAGGGGGTGCCTATGGCTACACCTTC.

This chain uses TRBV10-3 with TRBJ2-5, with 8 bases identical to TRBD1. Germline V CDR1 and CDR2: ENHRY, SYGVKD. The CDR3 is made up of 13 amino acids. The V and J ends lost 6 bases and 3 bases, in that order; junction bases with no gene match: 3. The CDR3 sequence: CAIRKTGEETQYF. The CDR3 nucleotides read TGTGCCATCAGGAAGACAGGGGAAGAGACCCAGTACTTC.

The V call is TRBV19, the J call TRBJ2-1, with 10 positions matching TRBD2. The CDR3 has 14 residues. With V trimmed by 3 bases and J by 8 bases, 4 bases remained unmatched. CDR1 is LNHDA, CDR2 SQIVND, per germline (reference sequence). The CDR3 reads CASSIQREGYEQFF. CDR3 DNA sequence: TGTGCCAGTAGTATCCAGCGGGAGGGGTATGAGCAGTTCTTC.

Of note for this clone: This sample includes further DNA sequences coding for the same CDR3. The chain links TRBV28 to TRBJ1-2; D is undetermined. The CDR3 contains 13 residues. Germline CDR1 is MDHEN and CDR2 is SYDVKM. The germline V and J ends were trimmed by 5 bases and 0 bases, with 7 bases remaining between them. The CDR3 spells CASSLGSNYGYTF. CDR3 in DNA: TGTGCCAGCAGTCTCGGGTCTAACTATGGCTACACCTTC.

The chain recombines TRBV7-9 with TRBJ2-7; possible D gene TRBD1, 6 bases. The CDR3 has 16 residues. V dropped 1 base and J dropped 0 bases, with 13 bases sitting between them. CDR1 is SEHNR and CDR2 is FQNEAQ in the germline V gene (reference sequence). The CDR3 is CASSLGEGVSSYEQYF. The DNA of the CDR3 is TGTGCCAGCAGCTTAGGAGAGGGGGTTAGCTCCTACGAGCAGTACTTC.

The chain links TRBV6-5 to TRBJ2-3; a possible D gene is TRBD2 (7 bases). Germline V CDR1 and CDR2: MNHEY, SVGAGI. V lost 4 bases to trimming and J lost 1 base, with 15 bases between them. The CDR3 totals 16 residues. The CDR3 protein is CASSFEGGGGTDTQYF. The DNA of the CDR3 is TGTGCCAGCAGTTTCGAGGGGGGGGGAGGCACAGATACGCAGTATTTT.

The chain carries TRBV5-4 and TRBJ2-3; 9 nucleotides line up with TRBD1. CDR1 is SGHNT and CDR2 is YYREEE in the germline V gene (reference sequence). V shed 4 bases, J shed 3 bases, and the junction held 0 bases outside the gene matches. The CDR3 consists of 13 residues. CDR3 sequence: CASSGTGTDTQYF. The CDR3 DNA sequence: TGTGCCAGCAGCGGGACAGGGACAGATACGCAGTATTTT.